A selection of T cell receptor beta chains follows, all from one sample in a study of T cell changes during pregnancy in multiple sclerosis. Sequenced by immunoSEQ multiplex PCR; TCRdb stores in-frame clones only, minus some. The table has around 74,000 clones, about 88% seen once. Sequencing was performed on peripheral blood, taken before pregnancy. The receptors come from a female donor with multiple sclerosis, enrolled in a pregnancy study. Both conserved end residues are trimmed from each CDR3.

cdr3_aa: ASSPGTPFSNQPQH; v_call: TRBV18
cdr3_aa: ASSTWTPGNEKLF; v_call: TRBV5-8
cdr3_aa: AISDKTSGGGGELF; v_call: TRBV10-3
cdr3_aa: ASSTQGSPPGANVLT; v_call: TRBV9
cdr3_aa: ASSGTGRTDTQY; v_call: TRBV2
cdr3_aa: SVVSATTDTQY; v_call: TRBV29-1
cdr3_aa: ASVSGTATNQPQH; v_call: TRBV12-5
cdr3_aa: ASSPRQGARVQTVTEAF; v_call: TRBV19
cdr3_aa: ASSQDSGREQF; v_call: TRBV4-3
cdr3_aa: ASSQSNIRHTEAF; v_call: TRBV4-1
cdr3_aa: AISEATGYNEQF; v_call: TRBV10-3
cdr3_aa: ASSSTGEGNIQY; v_call: TRBV7-9
cdr3_aa: SVVELGRDYGYT; v_call: TRBV29-1
cdr3_aa: ASSGTVKNYGYT; v_call: TRBV28
cdr3_aa: ASSFTGVRGNTIY; v_call: TRBV28